This TCR beta chain derives from a study of blood T cell repertoires in COVID-19. The CDR3 extends over 14 amino acids. This clone has only a few counts. Profiling relied on immunoSEQ multiplex PCR, and the TCRdb table lists in-frame clones only, not all of them. The table lists nearly 100,000 clones, about 86% of them singletons, with over 1.5% in the top ten. This chain uses TRBV21-1 with TRBJ1-1. TRBV21-1 corresponds to a pseudogene. Sequenced sample: peripheral blood. The sequence was collected from a man older than 75 with acute or convalescent COVID-19. The CDR3: CASRRGASGTEAFF. The CDR3 region has the DNA TGTGCCAGCAGGCGGGGGGCGAGCGGGACTGAAGCTTTCTTT.